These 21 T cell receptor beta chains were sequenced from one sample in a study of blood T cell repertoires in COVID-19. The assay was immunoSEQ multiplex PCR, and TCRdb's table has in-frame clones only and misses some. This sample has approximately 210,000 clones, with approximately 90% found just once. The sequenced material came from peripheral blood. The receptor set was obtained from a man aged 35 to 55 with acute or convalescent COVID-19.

The CDR3 region is CASSVRVEDTEAFF. The CDR3 coding sequence is TGTGCCAGCAGTGTCAGAGTGGAGGACACTGAAGCTTTCTTT. The genes are TRBV2 and TRBJ1-1; D gene unclear. Germline CDR1 SNHLY, CDR2 FYNNEI. V lost 4 bases to trimming and J lost 3 bases, with 12 bases between them. The CDR3 consists of 14 residues.

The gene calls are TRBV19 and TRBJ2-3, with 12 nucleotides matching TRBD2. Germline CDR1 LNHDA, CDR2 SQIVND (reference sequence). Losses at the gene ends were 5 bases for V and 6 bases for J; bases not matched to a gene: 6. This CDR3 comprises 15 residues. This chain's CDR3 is CASSATSGGTDTQYF. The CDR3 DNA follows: TGTGCCAGTAGTGCAACTAGCGGGGGGACCGATACGCAGTATTTT.

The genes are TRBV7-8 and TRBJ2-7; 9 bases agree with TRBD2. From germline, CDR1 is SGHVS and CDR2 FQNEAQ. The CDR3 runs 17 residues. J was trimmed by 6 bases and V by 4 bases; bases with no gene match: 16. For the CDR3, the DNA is TGTGCCAGCAGCTCCCGTGAGTTGGGACTAGCATTGGGCGAGCAGTACTTC. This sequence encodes CASSSRELGLALGEQYF.

For the CDR3, the DNA is TGTGCCAGCAGTTTTTCGGACAGGGGGTACTTC. Translation: CASSFSDRGYF. The V call is TRBV28, the J call TRBJ2-7; 9 positions agree with TRBD1. Unmatched junction bases numbered 3, after V lost 3 bases and J lost 12 bases. This CDR3 contains 11 residues. Germline V CDR1 and CDR2: MDHEN, SYDVKM.

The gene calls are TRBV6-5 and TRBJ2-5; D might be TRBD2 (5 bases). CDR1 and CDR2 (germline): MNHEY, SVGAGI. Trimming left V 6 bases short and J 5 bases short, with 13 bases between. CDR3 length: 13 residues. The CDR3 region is CASSVLAGETQYF. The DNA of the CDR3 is TGTGCCAGCAGCGTGCTAGCTGGGGAGACCCAGTACTTC.

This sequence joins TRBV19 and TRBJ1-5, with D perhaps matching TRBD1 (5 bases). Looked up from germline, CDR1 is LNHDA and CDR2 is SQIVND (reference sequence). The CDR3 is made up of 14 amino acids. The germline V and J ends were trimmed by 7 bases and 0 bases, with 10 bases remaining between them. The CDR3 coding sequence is TGTGCCAGTAAGTTCGGGGGTAGCAATCAGCCCCAGCATTTT. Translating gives CASKFGGSNQPQHF.

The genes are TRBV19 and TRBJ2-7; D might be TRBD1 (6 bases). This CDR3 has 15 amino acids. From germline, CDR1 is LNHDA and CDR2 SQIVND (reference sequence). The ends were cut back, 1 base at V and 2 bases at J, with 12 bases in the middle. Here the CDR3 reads CASSIGPGQAYEQYF. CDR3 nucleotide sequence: TGTGCCAGTAGTATAGGACCGGGACAAGCCTACGAGCAGTACTTC. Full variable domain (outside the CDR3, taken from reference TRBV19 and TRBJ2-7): DGGITQSPKYLFRKEGQNVTLSCEQNLNHDAMYWYRQDPGQGLRLIYYSQIVNDFQKGDIAEGYSVSREKKESFPLTVTSAQKNPTAFYLCASSIGPGQAYEQYFGPGTRLTVT.

The CDR3 DNA is TGTGCCACCGACGGATACCTGGGACAGGGTAATTACGAGCAGTACTTC. Translating gives CATDGYLGQGNYEQYF. The V gene is TRBV2, the J gene TRBJ2-7; 9 nucleotides line up with TRBD1. This CDR3 is built from 16 residues. Unmatched junction bases numbered 17, after V lost 10 bases and J lost 4 bases. Germline values: CDR1 SNHLY, CDR2 FYNNEI.

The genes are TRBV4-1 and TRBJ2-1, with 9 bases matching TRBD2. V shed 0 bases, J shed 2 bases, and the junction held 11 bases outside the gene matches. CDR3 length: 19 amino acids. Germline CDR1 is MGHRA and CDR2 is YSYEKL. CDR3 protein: CASSQDRSIAGEPYNEQFF. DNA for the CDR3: TGCGCCAGCAGCCAAGATCGGTCAATAGCGGGGGAGCCCTACAATGAGCAGTTCTTC.

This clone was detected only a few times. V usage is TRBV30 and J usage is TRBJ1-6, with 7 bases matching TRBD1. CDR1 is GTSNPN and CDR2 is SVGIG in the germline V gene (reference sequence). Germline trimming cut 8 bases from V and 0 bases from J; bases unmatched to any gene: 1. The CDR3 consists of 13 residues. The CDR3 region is CAGDSSYNSPLHF. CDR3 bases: TGTGCCGGGGACAGCTCCTATAATTCACCCCTCCACTTT.

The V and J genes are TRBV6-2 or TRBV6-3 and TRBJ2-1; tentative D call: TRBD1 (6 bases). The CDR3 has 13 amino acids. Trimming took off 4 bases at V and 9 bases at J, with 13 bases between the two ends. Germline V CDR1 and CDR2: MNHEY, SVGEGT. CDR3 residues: CASSSQGGTEQFF. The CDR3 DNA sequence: TGTGCCAGCAGTTCACAGGGCGGAACTGAGCAGTTCTTC.

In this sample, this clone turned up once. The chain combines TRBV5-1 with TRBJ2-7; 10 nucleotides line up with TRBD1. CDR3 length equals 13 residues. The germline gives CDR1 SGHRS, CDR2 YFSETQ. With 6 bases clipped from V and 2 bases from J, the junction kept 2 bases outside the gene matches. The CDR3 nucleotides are TGCGCCAGCAACGGACAGGGGGCCTACGAGCAGTACTTC. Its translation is CASNGQGAYEQYF.

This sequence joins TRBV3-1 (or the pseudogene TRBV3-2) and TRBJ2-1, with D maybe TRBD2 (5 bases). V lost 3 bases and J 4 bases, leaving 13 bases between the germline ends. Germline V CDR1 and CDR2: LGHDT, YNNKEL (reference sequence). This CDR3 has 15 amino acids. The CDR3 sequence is CASSQASMDYNEQFF. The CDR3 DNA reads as TGTGCCAGCAGCCAGGCTAGCATGGATTACAATGAGCAGTTCTTC.

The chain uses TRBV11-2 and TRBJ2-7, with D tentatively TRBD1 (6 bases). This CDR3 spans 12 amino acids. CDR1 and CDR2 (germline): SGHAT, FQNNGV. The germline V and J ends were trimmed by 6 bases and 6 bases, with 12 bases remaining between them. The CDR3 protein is CASSSAGVEQYF. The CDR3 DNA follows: TGTGCCAGCAGTTCCGCAGGGGTCGAGCAGTACTTC. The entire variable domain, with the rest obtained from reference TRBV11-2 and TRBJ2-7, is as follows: EAGVAQSPRYKIIEKRQSVAFWCNPISGHATLYWYQQILGQGPKLLIQFQNNGVVDDSQLPKDRFSAERLKGVDSTLKIQPAKLEDSAVYLCASSSAGVEQYFGPGTRLTVT.

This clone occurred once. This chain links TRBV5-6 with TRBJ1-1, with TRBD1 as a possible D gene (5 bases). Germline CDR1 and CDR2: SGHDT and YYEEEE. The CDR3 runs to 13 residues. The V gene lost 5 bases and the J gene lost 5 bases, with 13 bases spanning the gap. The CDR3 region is CASSFDSYTEAFF. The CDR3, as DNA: TGTGCCAGCAGTTTTGACAGCTATACTGAAGCTTTCTTT. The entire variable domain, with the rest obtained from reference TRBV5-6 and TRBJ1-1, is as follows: DAGVTQSPTHLIKTRGQQVTLRCSPKSGHDTVSWYQQALGQGPQFIFQYYEEEERQRGNFPDRFSGHQFPNYSSELNVNALLLGDSALYLCASSFDSYTEAFFGQGTRLTVV.

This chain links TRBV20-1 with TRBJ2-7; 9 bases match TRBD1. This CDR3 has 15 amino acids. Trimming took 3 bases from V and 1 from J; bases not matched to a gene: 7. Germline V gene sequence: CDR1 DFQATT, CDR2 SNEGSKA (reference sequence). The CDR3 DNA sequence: TGCAGTGCTAGTGACGGGGGACAGGGTTCCTACGAGCAGTACTTC. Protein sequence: CSASDGGQGSYEQYF.

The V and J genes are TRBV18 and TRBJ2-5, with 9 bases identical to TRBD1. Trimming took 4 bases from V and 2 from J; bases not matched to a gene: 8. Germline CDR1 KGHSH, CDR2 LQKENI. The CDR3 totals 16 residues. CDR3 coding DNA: TGTGCCAGCTCACTCCTCGTACAGGGGGCACAAGAGACCCAGTACTTC. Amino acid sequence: CASSLLVQGAQETQYF.

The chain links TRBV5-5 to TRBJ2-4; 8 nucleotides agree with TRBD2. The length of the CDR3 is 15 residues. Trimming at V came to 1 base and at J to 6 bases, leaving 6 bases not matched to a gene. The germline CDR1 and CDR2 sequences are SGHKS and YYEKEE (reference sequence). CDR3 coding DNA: TGTGCCAGCAGCTTGTTTAGCGGGATAGGAAACATTCAGTACTTC. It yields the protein CASSLFSGIGNIQYF.

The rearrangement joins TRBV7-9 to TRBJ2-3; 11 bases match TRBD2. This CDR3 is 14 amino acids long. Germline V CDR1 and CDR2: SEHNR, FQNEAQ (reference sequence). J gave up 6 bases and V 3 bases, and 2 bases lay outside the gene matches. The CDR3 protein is CASSFGTSGDTQYF. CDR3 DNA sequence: TGTGCCAGCAGCTTCGGGACTAGCGGCGATACGCAGTATTTT.

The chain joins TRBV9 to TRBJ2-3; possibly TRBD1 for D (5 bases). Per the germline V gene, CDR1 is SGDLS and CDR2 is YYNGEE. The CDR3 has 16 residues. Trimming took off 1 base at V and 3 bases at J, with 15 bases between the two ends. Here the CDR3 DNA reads TGTGCCAGCAGCGTAAAAGACCACAGGTTTACAGATACGCAGTATTTT. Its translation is CASSVKDHRFTDTQYF.

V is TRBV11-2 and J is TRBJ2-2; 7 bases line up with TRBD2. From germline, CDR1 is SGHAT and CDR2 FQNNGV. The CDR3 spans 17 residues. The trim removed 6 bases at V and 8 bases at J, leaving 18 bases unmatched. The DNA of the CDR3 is TGTGCCAGCAGTCCCCCCGTGGGGGGGGAGTTAAGTGGGGAGCTGTTTTTT. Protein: CASSPPVGGELSGELFF.